Below are 30 T cell receptor beta chains sequenced from a single sample in a study of CD4+ T cells in melanoma. Sequenced by immunoSEQ multiplex PCR; TCRdb stores in-frame clones only, minus some. Counted here are roughly 10,000 clones, around two thirds occurring once; the ten biggest clones make up less than 15%. The sample was cells from a culture (not recorded whether cultured in vitro). The source of these receptors is a human donor with melanoma.

This clone was seen more than once but under ten times. This chain links TRBV28 with TRBJ1-4, with TRBD1 as a possible D gene (6 bases). Trimming took off 6 bases at V and 8 bases at J, with 22 bases between the two ends. This CDR3 is 16 amino acids long. The germline V gene encodes CDR1 MDHEN and CDR2 SYDVKM. The CDR3 nucleotides are TGTGCCAGCAGGGCACCAACAGGGAGTCATGAGGAAAAACTGTTTTTT. It specifies CASRAPTGSHEEKLFF.

This clone has just a few counts. The V call is TRBV7-2, the J call TRBJ1-3, with D tentatively TRBD1 (5 bases). CDR1 and CDR2 from the germline V gene are SGHTA and FQGNSA. The V and J ends lost 3 bases and 1 base respectively, with 7 bases between them. This CDR3 is 14 amino acids long. In nucleotides, the CDR3 is TGTGCCAGCAGCTTGGGGGGTTCTGGAAACACCATATATTTT. Its translation is CASSLGGSGNTIYF.

V is TRBV14 and J is TRBJ1-1, with D maybe TRBD1 (5 bases). Trimming shortened V by 4 bases and J by 6 bases, and 24 bases separated the two germline ends. Germline CDR1 is SGHDN and CDR2 is FVKESK. There are 17 residues in the CDR3. The CDR3 nucleotides are TGTGCCAGCAGCCGCCGGCCCCAGGGATTCGTAGGCGCTGAAGCTTTCTTT. Its translation is CASSRRPQGFVGAEAFF.

V gene TRBV10-3 combines with J gene TRBJ1-1, with D possibly matching TRBD1 (5 bases). Trimming left V 2 bases short and J 4 bases short, with 8 bases between. CDR1 ENHRY and CDR2 SYGVKD come from the germline V gene. The CDR3 contains 13 residues. Here the CDR3 DNA reads TGTGCCATCAGTGAGGGGGGATCCACTGAAGCTTTCTTT. Its protein product is CAISEGGSTEAFF.

Regarding this clone: Compared with germline, one end of the junction differs, possibly owing to a read error. This chain connects TRBV7-7 to TRBJ1-1, with D tentatively TRBD1 (5 bases). The CDR3 covers 13 residues. Per germline, CDR1 SSHAT and CDR2 FNYEAQ (reference sequence). The CDR3 bases are TGTGCTAGCAGCGAGGTGAGGGGCACTGAAGCTTTCTTT. This encodes CASSEVRGTEAFF.

V gene TRBV29-1 combines with J gene TRBJ1-4, with D possibly matching TRBD1 (6 bases). This CDR3 has 13 residues. Per the germline V gene, CDR1 is SQVTM and CDR2 is ANQGSEA. Between the trimmed V and J ends, which lost 7 bases and 5 bases, there was a span of 14 bases. CDR3 residues: CSGQGTQNEKLFF. CDR3 nucleotides: TGCAGCGGGCAGGGGACCCAGAATGAAAAACTGTTTTTT. The full variable domain, rest sourced from reference TRBV29-1 and TRBJ1-4, is SAVISQKPSRDICQRGTSLTIQCQVDSQVTMMFWYRQQPGQSLTLIATANQGSEATYESGFVIDKFPISRPNLTFSTLTVSNMSPEDSSIYLCSGQGTQNEKLFFGSGTQLSVL.

V usage is TRBV19 and J usage is TRBJ2-7; 9 bases are a match to TRBD2. The germline gives CDR1 LNHDA, CDR2 SQIVND (reference sequence). The CDR3 covers 14 residues. J lost 5 bases, V lost 3 bases, and 5 bases had no gene match. The CDR3: CASSIKAGGNEQYF. Written as DNA, the CDR3 is TGTGCCAGTAGTATTAAAGCGGGGGGCAACGAGCAGTACTTC.

This rearrangement joins TRBV9 to TRBJ2-3, with TRBD1 as a possible D gene (5 bases). Germline V CDR1 and CDR2: SGDLS, YYNGEE. The CDR3 is 15 residues long. V was pared by 0 bases and J by 5 bases, with 13 bases between. The CDR3 loop is CASSVGPARGDTQYF. CDR3 DNA: TGTGCCAGCAGCGTAGGCCCAGCAAGGGGAGATACGCAGTATTTT.

CDR3 sequence: CASHQFYNSPLHF. Here the CDR3 DNA reads TGTGCCAGCCATCAGTTTTATAATTCACCCCTCCACTTT. J is TRBJ1-6 and V is TRBV6-6; D call uncertain. The CDR3 loop spans 13 amino acids. Trimming took 8 bases from V and 4 from J, leaving 9 bases between them. Germline values: CDR1 MNHNY, CDR2 SVGAGI (reference sequence).

J is TRBJ2-5 and V is TRBV7-9; no clear D gene. This CDR3 has 16 residues. Germline V gene sequence: CDR1 SEHNR, CDR2 FQNEAQ (reference sequence). The V gene lost 1 base and the J gene lost 3 bases, with 15 bases spanning the gap. The CDR3 sequence is CASSLGWLGLKETQYF. The CDR3 DNA is TGTGCCAGCAGCTTAGGATGGTTGGGTCTCAAAGAGACCCAGTACTTC. The full variable domain, completed using reference TRBV7-9 and TRBJ2-5, is DTGVSQNPRHKITKRGQNVTFRCDPISEHNRLYWYRQTLGQGPEFLTYFQNEAQLEKSRLLSDRFSAERPKGSFSTLEIQRTEQGDSAMYLCASSLGWLGLKETQYFGPGTRLLVL.

The CDR3 nucleotides read TGTGCCAGCAGCCCTACAGGGGTCCATGGCTACACCTTC. This encodes CASSPTGVHGYTF. The chain carries TRBV7-9 and TRBJ1-2; 7 positions match TRBD1. J gave up 6 bases and V 5 bases, and 6 bases lay outside the gene matches. The length of the CDR3 is 13 residues. Germline loops: CDR1 SEHNR, CDR2 FQNEAQ (reference sequence).

The V gene is TRBV5-1, the J gene TRBJ1-6, with D tentatively TRBD1 (5 bases). The CDR3 loop spans 12 amino acids. The germline gives CDR1 SGHRS, CDR2 YFSETQ. Trimming shortened V by 0 bases and J by 11 bases, and 6 bases separated the two germline ends. CDR3 in amino acids: CASSLGGAPLHF. As DNA, the CDR3 is TGCGCCAGCAGCTTGGGGGGCGCACCCCTCCACTTT.

The chain recombines TRBV6-5 with TRBJ2-1; D is undetermined. This CDR3 has 15 residues. The V and J ends lost 6 bases and 2 bases respectively, with 14 bases between them. Germline CDR1 and CDR2: MNHEY and SVGAGI. As DNA, the CDR3 is TGTGCCAGCAGAAATGGACCCCAAGCCTACAATGAGCAGTTCTTC. Amino acids: CASRNGPQAYNEQFF.

This chain joins TRBV19 and TRBJ1-2; D is uncertain. Trimming removed 6 bases at V and 8 bases at J, with 16 bases between. In germline, CDR1 is LNHDA, CDR2 SQIVND (reference sequence). This CDR3 is 13 amino acids long. CDR3 loop: CASRGLRALGYTF. CDR3 in DNA: TGTGCCAGTAGGGGCCTCCGTGCTCTCGGCTACACCTTC.

The rearrangement links TRBV11-3 to TRBJ2-3; D ambiguous. The CDR3 contains 13 residues. The V end lost 5 bases, the J end lost 6 bases, and 12 bases lay between the germline ends. Germline CDR1 is SGHNT and CDR2 is YENEEA. CDR3 residues: CASSKNSADTQYF. CDR3 nucleotides: TGTGCCAGCAGCAAAAACTCGGCGGATACGCAGTATTTT.

This sequence joins TRBV9 and TRBJ1-1, with a possible D match to TRBD1 (6 bases). V lost 4 bases, J lost 1 base, and 23 bases lay in between. The CDR3 totals 18 residues. CDR1 is SGDLS, CDR2 YYNGEE, per germline. CDR3 nucleotide sequence: TGTGCCAGCAGCAGAGGGGGGACGAGATTGCCTGAGAACACTGAAGCTTTCTTT. It translates to CASSRGGTRLPENTEAFF. Variable domain in full (rest from reference TRBV9 and TRBJ1-1): DSGVTQTPKHLITATGQRVTLRCSPRSGDLSVYWYQQSLDQGLQFLIQYYNGEERAKGNILERFSAQQFPDLHSELNLSSLELGDSALYFCASSRGGTRLPENTEAFFGQGTRLTVV.

This rearrangement joins TRBV9 to TRBJ1-3; no clear D. This CDR3 has 14 residues. V dropped 0 bases and J dropped 0 bases, with 4 bases sitting between them. Germline V gene lookup returns CDR1 SGDLS and CDR2 YYNGEE. The CDR3 DNA sequence: TGTGCCAGCAGCGTAGACAGCTCTGGAAACACCATATATTTT. Residues: CASSVDSSGNTIYF.

This CDR3 reads CASRPTGNIASYTF. The CDR3 coding sequence is TGTGCCAGCAGACCGACAGGAAATATAGCCAGCTACACCTTC. This chain uses TRBV25-1 with TRBJ1-2; D is perhaps TRBD1 (6 bases). CDR1 is MGHDK and CDR2 is SYGVNS in the germline V gene. This CDR3 is 14 amino acids long. The V end was cut by 6 bases, the J end by 9 bases, with 20 bases between.

V is TRBV5-4 and J is TRBJ2-7; D tentatively reads TRBD1 or TRBD2 (5 bases each). Looked up from germline, CDR1 is SGHNT and CDR2 is YYREEE (reference sequence). The V gene lost 4 bases and the J gene lost 2 bases, with 13 bases spanning the gap. This CDR3 has 14 residues. Here the CDR3 DNA reads TGTGCCAGCAGCCGGGACCGCCAGACCTACGAGCAGTACTTC. This translates into CASSRDRQTYEQYF.

The chain uses TRBV7-3 and TRBJ1-1, with TRBD1 identical over 7 bases. V was pared by 0 bases and J by 2 bases, with 3 bases of the junction left unmatched. The CDR3 length is 15 residues. Germline loops: CDR1 SGHTA, CDR2 FQGTGA. In DNA form, the CDR3 reads TGTGCCAGCAGCTTAACAGGGGGCCCCAACACTGAAGCTTTCTTT. It translates to CASSLTGGPNTEAFF.

The chain is built from TRBV2 and TRBJ2-3; TRBD2 is a possible D gene (5 bases). The CDR3 totals 15 residues. Germline CDR1 is SNHLY and CDR2 is FYNNEI. Trimming removed 4 bases from V and 0 bases from J, with 11 bases in between. The CDR3 is CASSATRSSTDTQYF. In nucleotides, the CDR3 is TGTGCCAGCAGTGCCACTAGGAGTAGCACAGATACGCAGTATTTT.

Only a few counts were recorded for this clone. The chain uses TRBV5-4 and TRBJ2-1, with D possibly TRBD2 on 6 matching bases. Germline V gene lookup returns CDR1 SGHNT and CDR2 YYREEE (reference sequence). V lost 3 bases, J lost 10 bases, and 17 bases lay in between. The CDR3 has 14 residues. This CDR3 reads CASSSTGGAREQFF. The CDR3 DNA sequence: TGTGCCAGCAGCTCGACTGGCGGGGCTAGGGAGCAGTTCTTC.

This chain links TRBV5-6 with TRBJ2-3, with unresolved D. Trimming removed 2 bases from V and 1 base from J, with 11 bases in between. Germline V lookup: CDR1 SGHDT, CDR2 YYEEEE. The CDR3 sequence is 15 residues long. CDR3 protein: CASSFSDGRTDTQYF. The CDR3, as DNA: TGTGCCAGCAGCTTTTCGGACGGGCGCACAGATACGCAGTATTTT.

V is TRBV6-1 and J is TRBJ1-2; maybe TRBD1 (6 bases). V was shortened by 6 bases and J by 3 bases, with 14 bases between the two germline ends. Germline V gives CDR1 MNHNS, CDR2 SASEGT. CDR3 length: 14 residues. CDR3 in DNA: TGTGCCAGCAGGGGGGCAGGGCCAGACTATGGCTACACCTTC. Encoded protein: CASRGAGPDYGYTF.

This clone came up once. The rearrangement uses TRBV5-1 and TRBJ1-1; weak D call: TRBD1 (5 bases). CDR1 SGHRS and CDR2 YFSETQ come from the germline V gene. The CDR3 is 14 residues long. The ends were cut back, 1 base at V and 3 bases at J, with 10 bases in the middle. Written as DNA, the CDR3 is TGCGCCAGCAGCTTGACGGGGCCGGACACTGAAGCTTTCTTT. Translation gives CASSLTGPDTEAFF.

This chain uses TRBV12-5 with TRBJ2-7; TRBD1 aligns across 7 bases. The CDR3 sequence is 15 residues long. Germline values: CDR1 LGHNT, CDR2 FRNRAP. V dropped 6 bases and J dropped 5; count of bases not matched to a gene: 13. The CDR3 spells CASGQRTGASDEQYF. CDR3 bases: TGTGCTAGTGGCCAGAGAACAGGGGCCAGCGACGAGCAGTACTTC.

V usage is TRBV10-2 and J usage is TRBJ2-1; D could derive from TRBD1 or TRBD2 (5 bases each). CDR3 length: 14 amino acids. CDR1 and CDR2 (germline): WSHSY, SAAADI. Trimming shortened V by 7 bases and J by 7 bases, and 17 bases separated the two germline ends. The CDR3 protein is CASTSSGTENEQFF. The CDR3 DNA is TGCGCCAGCACGAGCTCCGGGACGGAGAATGAGCAGTTCTTC.

The V call is TRBV13, the J call TRBJ2-7; weak D call: TRBD1 (6 bases). The V and J ends lost 6 bases and 1 base respectively, with 10 bases between them. CDR1 and CDR2 (germline): PRHDT, FYEKMQ (reference sequence). The CDR3 covers 13 residues. The CDR3 coding sequence is TGTGCCAGCAGGGCAGGGGATTCCTACGAGCAGTACTTC. This sequence encodes CASRAGDSYEQYF.

The CDR3 region has the DNA TGCGCCAGCAGCTGGGCAGGGCCAAATGAAAAACTGTTTTTT. This gives the protein CASSWAGPNEKLFF. This sequence joins TRBV5-1 and TRBJ1-4; D is perhaps TRBD1 (5 bases). The CDR3 is 14 amino acids. Germline V gene lookup returns CDR1 SGHRS and CDR2 YFSETQ. V was clipped by 3 bases and J by 5 bases, with 11 bases between them.

V usage is TRBV14 and J usage is TRBJ2-3; TRBD1 matches at 7 bases. V shed 2 bases, J shed 5 bases, and the junction held 4 bases outside the gene matches. The CDR3 runs to 14 residues. Germline CDR1 and CDR2: SGHDN and FVKESK. The CDR3 DNA sequence: TGTGCCAGCAGCCAATTAGCAGGGGGAGATACGCAGTATTTT. This gives the protein CASSQLAGGDTQYF.